The 10 T cell receptor beta chains below all came from one sample that was sequenced in a study of long-term antiretroviral therapy in people with HIV. The immunoSEQ assay was v3.0, run at survey level. Using immunoSEQ multiplex PCR, the repertoire was profiled, and TCRdb retains in-frame clones only, with some absent. Here the sample spans 25,000 to 30,000 clones, 84% being singletons. The specimen was unsorted PBMCs, collected 0.4 years after starting antiretroviral therapy. All receptors derive from a man younger than 30 with HIV.

In its sample, this clone was seen a few times. The chain uses TRBV7-6 and TRBJ1-5; possibly TRBD1 for D (5 bases). With 5 bases removed from V and 6 bases from J, the gap between germline ends came to 11 bases. CDR1 is SGHVS and CDR2 is FNYEAQ in the germline V gene. There are 13 residues in the CDR3. CDR3 bases: TGTGCCAGCAGCCTCGGACAATTTCAGCCCCAGCATTTT. It codes for CASSLGQFQPQHF.

J is TRBJ1-1 and V is TRBV4-1; D is perhaps TRBD1 (5 bases). The CDR3 has 15 residues. The germline CDR1 and CDR2 sequences are MGHRA and YSYEKL. The germline V and J ends were trimmed by 1 base and 7 bases, with 16 bases remaining between them. CDR3 region: CASSQALPGLSEAFF. Here the CDR3 DNA reads TGCGCCAGCAGCCAAGCTCTTCCAGGGTTGAGTGAAGCTTTCTTT.

The chain employs TRBV6-5 and TRBJ1-2, with unresolved D. Germline values: CDR1 MNHEY, CDR2 SVGAGI. V lost 5 bases to trimming and J lost 8 bases, with 12 bases between them. This CDR3 contains 12 residues. Here the CDR3 DNA reads TGTGCCAGCAGTACCCCAGCCCAGGGCTACACCTTC. As protein: CASSTPAQGYTF.

A single count supports this clone. This chain connects TRBV7-9 to TRBJ1-5, with D unresolved. Trimming removed 1 base from V and 4 bases from J, with 8 bases in between. The CDR3 runs 14 residues. In germline, CDR1 is SEHNR, CDR2 FQNEAQ (reference sequence). CDR3 nucleotides: TGTGCCAGCAGCTTAGTTTCAGAAAATCAGCCCCAGCATTTT. This codes for CASSLVSENQPQHF.

This sequence joins TRBV7-2 and TRBJ2-1; 8 bases fit TRBD2. Trimming at V came to 3 bases and at J to 2 bases, leaving 3 bases not matched to a gene. The germline V gene has CDR1 SGHTA and CDR2 FQGNSA. The CDR3 has 15 residues. The CDR3, as DNA: TGTGCCAGCAGCTTGTCGGGAGGGACCTACAATGAGCAGTTCTTC. Translating it yields CASSLSGGTYNEQFF.

This clone was seen a single time. The V gene is TRBV5-4, the J gene TRBJ2-7; tentative D call: TRBD1 (6 bases). The CDR3 has 14 residues. The ends were cut back, 0 bases at V and 0 bases at J, with 7 bases in the middle. Germline-derived CDR1 and CDR2 are SGHNT and YYREEE (reference sequence). In nucleotides, the CDR3 is TGTGCCAGCAGCTTGGACAGGGTCTCCTACGAGCAGTACTTC. Translation gives CASSLDRVSYEQYF.

This clone was found once. The chain carries TRBV19 and TRBJ2-5, with D uncertain. CDR1 LNHDA and CDR2 SQIVND come from the germline V gene (reference sequence). CDR3 length: 12 residues. Trimming removed 3 bases at V and 0 bases at J, with 2 bases between. CDR3 in DNA: TGTGCCAGTAGTATGGACCAAGAGACCCAGTACTTC. Its protein product is CASSMDQETQYF.

CDR3 nucleotide sequence: TGTGCCAGCAGTTTCTCAGGGAGCATTAACTATGGCTACACCTTC. Its translation: CASSFSGSINYGYTF. The chain joins TRBV27 to TRBJ1-2; the D gene is possibly TRBD1 (5 bases). The CDR3 is 15 amino acids. Germline V lookup: CDR1 MNHEY, CDR2 SMNVEV (reference sequence). V was trimmed by 3 bases and J by 1 base, leaving 12 bases between them.

This chain uses TRBV6-1 with TRBJ1-1; 8 nucleotides agree with TRBD1. Looked up from germline, CDR1 is MNHNS and CDR2 is SASEGT. V lost 0 bases and J lost 5; bases outside the gene matches: 8. The CDR3 is made up of 16 amino acids. The CDR3 coding sequence is TGTGCCAGCAGTGAAGCAGTGGACAGGGCTGGAACTGAAGCTTTCTTT. Residues: CASSEAVDRAGTEAFF.

This chain links TRBV7-9 with TRBJ2-7; D unresolved. Trimming removed 4 bases from V and 3 bases from J, with 10 bases in between. CDR1 and CDR2 (germline): SEHNR, FQNEAQ (reference sequence). The CDR3 has 13 amino acids. The DNA of the CDR3 is TGTGCCAGCAGCTCCGCACCCGTCTACGAGCAGTACTTC. This gives the protein CASSSAPVYEQYF.